This T cell receptor beta chain comes out of a study of regulatory T cells in long-lasting Graves disease (dated by TCRdb to 2020 to 2023). A note on the overall study: Patients with newly diagnosed Graves' disease had been on antithyroid drugs for under 3 months. Peripheral blood TCR sequencing and RNA sequencing compared persistent Graves' disease patients with newly diagnosed Graves' disease patients. The study was conducted in China and was registered as a clinical trial. TCR sequencing covered some 13 persistent and some 20 newly diagnosed Graves' disease patients, some 33 samples in total. Here is what the overall study found, with its caveats: Patients with persistent disease shared more public clonotypes (fewer than 3,000) than newly diagnosed patients did (about 1,000). Compared with newly diagnosed patients, persistent Graves' disease patients had lower TCR Shannon entropy and fewer highly expanded clones, which suggests clonal expansion. Peripheral blood alone was examined, since thyroid tissue, which constituted the primary lesion, could not be accessed. Only the TCR beta chain was sequenced and analyzed. TRBV28, TRBJ1-2 and TRBJ2-5 were preferentially used in persistent disease, while TRBV20-1 and TRBJ2-1 were favored in newly diagnosed disease. The small sample size was acknowledged by the authors as a limitation that may reduce accuracy.

From its cysteine to its phenylalanine, the CDR3 spans 18 amino acids. The kept DNA is CDR3 alone, 54 bases in frame from the first base. V and J are trimmed by 1 base and 3 bases, and the gene matches miss 9 bases of the junction. The germline V gene supplies CDR1 SNHLY and CDR2 FYNNEI. The time point label corresponds to: newly diagnosed GD, antithyroid drugs for less than 3 months. For both TCR sequencing and RNA sequencing, RNA was extracted from PBMCs in TRIzol. Graves' disease was diagnosed according to American Thyroid Association guidelines. The patients came from an endocrinology department in Xi'an, China. From each patient, approximately 9 milliliters of peripheral blood was collected into an EDTA anticoagulant tube. Ficoll Paque Plus density gradient separation was used to isolate PBMCs, and no additional T cell sorting was done. An Agilent 2100 Bioanalyzer and agarose gel were used to check RNA quality, while a NanoDrop 2000 measured RNA concentration.

The method was multiplex PCR. The sequencing machine was an Illumina HiSeq 4000. TCR beta libraries were built with iRepertoire HTBI primers and Arm-PCR amplification of CDR3 regions. Before sequencing, the PCR products went through gel purification. In the original analysis: Across samples, around 58 TRBV and 15 or so TRBJ segments were identified and used for gene usage analysis of CDR3 amino acid clonotypes. COPE and FqMerger were used to merge the filtered high-quality paired reads into contigs. Contigs were aligned with BLAST to IMGT TRBV, TRBD and TRBJ reference genes, and CDR3 was defined per IMGT. Any clonotype with a frequency above 0.1% was classified as a highly expanded clone. Shannon entropy served as the measure of repertoire diversity, while the Gini coefficient captured V-J evenness. A clonotype was considered public if more than one individual shared it. TCRdb ran its own pipeline on the public reads, namely fastp trimming at Q25 and MiXCR clone calling, and kept in-frame beta chains. Identical CDR3 proteins give one entry, which carries the most common genes and DNA. TCRdb's processing, not the authors' own work, is the source of the V and J calls. This sample holds roughly 420,000 distinct CDR3 sequences; 14% were observed only once. Jointly, the top ten make up over 15% of the sample.

At least ten counts were recorded for this clonotype. Its antigen target is currently unknown. No base quality information exists; no much larger clone differs at one position. These same data were also listed under a study on T cells in Graves' hyperthyroidism and ophthalmopathy. As described in the second report: A patient counted as having stable Graves' hyperthyroidism if no progression to ophthalmopathy occurred over 18 months of follow-up. Hyperthyroidism patients were newly diagnosed, with disease duration under 2 months, and aged 18 to 65 years. Patients with uncontrolled infections, other autoimmune diseases, pregnancy or lactation were excluded. Diagnoses were established on the basis of clinical symptoms, serum thyroxine and TRAb, thyroid ultrasound, and orbital computed tomography. A first-round RT-PCR of the TCR CDR3 used the HTBI primer set with the Qiagen OneStep RT-PCR kit. Most expanded thyroid clonotypes (frequency above 0.001) were also detected in blood, a finding suggesting that blood repertoires may reflect thyroid immune responses. A 13 V-J signature model separated ophthalmopathy from stable hyperthyroidism, with 87.88% sensitivity and roughly 84% specificity in cross-validation and 80%/75% in testing. In validation, the model predicted progression to ophthalmopathy a median of 6.5 months before onset, with about 67% sensitivity and roughly 77% specificity. A discovery cohort of around 100 patients, 43 with Graves' ophthalmopathy and more than 55 with stable Graves' hyperthyroidism, was used to find distinguishing TCR V-J signatures. Whether ophthalmopathy could be predicted prospectively was tested in an independent validation cohort made up of 18 to 20 hyperthyroidism patients plus 17 patients who later progressed to ophthalmopathy. The approximately 95 discovery patients were divided at random into training and test sets in a 7:3 ratio. The study also compared thyroid tissue and blood T-cell repertoires from more than five Graves' hyperthyroidism patients. After sampling, hyperthyroidism patients received methimazole starting at 30 mg daily, and ophthalmopathy patients received high-dose intravenous methylprednisolone. Libraries were constructed in a second round of multiplex PCR, after which size selection and purification were carried out. Paired-end sequencing of the libraries was performed with 100 bp reads on an Illumina HiSeq2000. SOAPnuke was used to process the raw data, removing reads that contained adapters or uncalled bases, had a mean Phred below 15, or lacked an exact match to the constant primer or identifier. High-quality paired reads were merged using COPE v1.2.5, and each unique nucleotide sequence was defined as a clonotype. MiTCR v1.1 was used to align clonotypes to the IMGT TRBV, TRBD and TRBJ reference segments. The analysis included only V-J combinations with a frequency above 0.0001, which together covered more than 99% of the repertoires. The TCS score was defined as the ratio of F50 (clonal expansion) to E x V (chaos), calculated using BLOSUM62-based TCRdist between CDR3 peptides within each V-J. Welch's t-statistics and random forest reduced 450 to 600 V-J features to under 15, which were used in a naive Bayes classifier (R e1071). Sample size was not statistically predetermined, and investigators were not blinded to group allocation. According to the paper, TCR Vbeta CDR3 sequencing was carried out on approximately 140 peripheral blood samples, which came from over 40 ophthalmopathy, around 74 hyperthyroidism and some 17 progressor patients.

The sequence was obtained from a woman in her forties or fifties with Graves disease. Donor details come from another sample of the same person, matched by shared clones. Sequences were derived from peripheral blood mononuclear cells (PBMCs), sampled at new diagnosis, from a patient treated with antithyroid drugs. The rearranged segments are TRBV2 and TRBJ2-1, with 10 central nucleotides matching TRBD2. The DNA sequence is given as TGTGCCAGCAGTGAAGGGGGTTCTAGCGGGAGTGACTACAATGAGCAGTTCTTC. Translated, this is CASSEGGSSGSDYNEQFF.